The source of this T cell receptor beta chain is a study of blood T cell repertoires in COVID-19. Across the study: T cells, B-cell-depleted T cells, or PBMCs provided the cDNA or gDNA that served as material.

Clones were read by immunoSEQ multiplex PCR, and TCRdb kept only the in-frame ones, dropping some. The profile covers tens of thousands of clones, with roughly nine tenths appearing a single time and 3.4% taken by the ten largest. This CDR3 has 13 residues. Germline-derived CDR1 and CDR2 are KGHSH and LQKENI. Trimming pared 4 bases from V and 7 bases from J, leaving 13 bases between. This sequence joins TRBV18 and TRBJ1-2, with D possibly being TRBD1 (5 bases). The source is a woman aged 50 to 60 with COVID-19, enrolled during active disease. The source material was peripheral blood. CDR3 DNA sequence: TGTGCCAGCTCACGAACAGGTTATGGTGGCTACACCTTC. As protein: CASSRTGYGGYTF.